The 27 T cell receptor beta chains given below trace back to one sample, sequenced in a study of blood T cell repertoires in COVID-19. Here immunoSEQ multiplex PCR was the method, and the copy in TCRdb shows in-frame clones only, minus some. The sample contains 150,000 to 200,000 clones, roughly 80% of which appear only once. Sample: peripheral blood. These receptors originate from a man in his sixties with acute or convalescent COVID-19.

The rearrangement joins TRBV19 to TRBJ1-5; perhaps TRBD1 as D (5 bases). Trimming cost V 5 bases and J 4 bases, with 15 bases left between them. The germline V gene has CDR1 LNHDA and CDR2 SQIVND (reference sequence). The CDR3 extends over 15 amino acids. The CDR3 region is CASSFSTEPNQPQHF. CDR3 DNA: TGTGCCAGTAGTTTCTCGACAGAGCCTAATCAGCCCCAGCATTTT.

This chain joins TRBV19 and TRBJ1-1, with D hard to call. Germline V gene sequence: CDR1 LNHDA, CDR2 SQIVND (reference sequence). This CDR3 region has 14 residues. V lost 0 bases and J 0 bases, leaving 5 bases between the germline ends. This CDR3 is CASSIDRVNTEAFF. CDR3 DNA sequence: TGTGCCAGTAGTATAGATCGGGTGAACACTGAAGCTTTCTTT.

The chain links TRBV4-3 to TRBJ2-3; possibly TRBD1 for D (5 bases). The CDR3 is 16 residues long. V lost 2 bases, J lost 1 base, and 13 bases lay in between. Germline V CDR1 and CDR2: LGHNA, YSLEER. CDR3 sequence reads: CASSQNLGPGTDTQYF. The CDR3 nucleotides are TGCGCCAGCAGCCAAAATTTGGGGCCTGGCACAGATACGCAGTATTTT.

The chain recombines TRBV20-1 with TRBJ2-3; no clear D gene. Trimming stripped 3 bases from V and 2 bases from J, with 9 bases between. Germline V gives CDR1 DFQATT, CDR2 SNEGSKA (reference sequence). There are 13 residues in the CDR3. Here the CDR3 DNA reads TGCAGTGCTAGTATAGCCACCACAGATACGCAGTATTTT. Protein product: CSASIATTDTQYF.

The CDR3 reads CASSQDVGAEAFF. The CDR3 DNA reads as TGTGCCAGCAGCCAAGATGTCGGGGCTGAAGCTTTCTTT. The rearrangement joins TRBV4-2 to TRBJ1-1; D remains ambiguous. Looked up from germline, CDR1 is LGHNA and CDR2 is YNFKEQ. The CDR3 covers 13 residues. The ends were cut back, 0 bases at V and 6 bases at J, with 8 bases in the middle.

CDR3: CASRTPGQREKLFF. The CDR3 nucleotides are TGTGCCAGCAGAACTCCGGGACAGAGAGAAAAACTGTTTTTT. The rearrangement uses TRBV28 and TRBJ1-4; 7 bases agree with TRBD1. The CDR3 runs to 14 residues. V gave up 6 bases and J gave up 8 bases; unmatched junction bases: 9. Germline-derived CDR1 and CDR2 are MDHEN and SYDVKM.

The CDR3 region is CASSPTGGFYYNTEAFF. The CDR3 DNA reads TGTGCCAGCTCGCCCACAGGGGGCTTCTACTATAACACTGAAGCTTTCTTT. This chain links TRBV18 with TRBJ1-1; 9 bases are a match to TRBD1. Germline assignment: CDR1 KGHSH and CDR2 LQKENI. Germline trimming cut 6 bases from V and 2 bases from J; bases unmatched to any gene: 13. The CDR3 covers 17 residues.

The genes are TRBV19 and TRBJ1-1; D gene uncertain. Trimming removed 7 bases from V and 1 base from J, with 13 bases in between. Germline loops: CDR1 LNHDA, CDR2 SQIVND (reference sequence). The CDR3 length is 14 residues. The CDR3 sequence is CASTRSTGNTEAFF. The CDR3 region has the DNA TGTGCCAGTACCCGATCGACGGGGAACACTGAAGCTTTCTTT.

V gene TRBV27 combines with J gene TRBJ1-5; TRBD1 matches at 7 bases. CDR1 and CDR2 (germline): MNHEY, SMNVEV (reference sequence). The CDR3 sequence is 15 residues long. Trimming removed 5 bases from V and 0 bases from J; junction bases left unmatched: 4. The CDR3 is CASSQQGYSNQPQHF. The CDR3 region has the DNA TGTGCCAGCAGTCAACAGGGGTATAGCAATCAGCCCCAGCATTTT.

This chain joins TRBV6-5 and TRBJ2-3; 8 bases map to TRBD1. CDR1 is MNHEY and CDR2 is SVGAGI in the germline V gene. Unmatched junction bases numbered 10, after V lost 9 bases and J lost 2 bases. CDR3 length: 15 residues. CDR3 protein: CASSTGTGDTDTQYF. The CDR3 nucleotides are TGTGCCAGTTCGACTGGGACAGGAGACACAGATACGCAGTATTTT.

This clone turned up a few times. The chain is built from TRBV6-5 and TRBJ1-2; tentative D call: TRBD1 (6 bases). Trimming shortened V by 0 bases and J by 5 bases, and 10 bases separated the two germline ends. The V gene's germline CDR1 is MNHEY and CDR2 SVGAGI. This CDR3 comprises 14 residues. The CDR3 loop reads CASSYSDRTYGYTF. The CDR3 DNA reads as TGTGCCAGCAGTTACTCGGACAGAACTTATGGCTACACCTTC.

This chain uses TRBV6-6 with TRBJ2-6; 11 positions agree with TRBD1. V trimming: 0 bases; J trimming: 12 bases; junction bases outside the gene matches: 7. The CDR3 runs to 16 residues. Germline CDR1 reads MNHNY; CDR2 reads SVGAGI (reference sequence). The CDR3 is CASSYSWDRGITVLTF. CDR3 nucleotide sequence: TGTGCCAGCAGTTACTCCTGGGACAGGGGGATTACCGTCCTGACTTTC.

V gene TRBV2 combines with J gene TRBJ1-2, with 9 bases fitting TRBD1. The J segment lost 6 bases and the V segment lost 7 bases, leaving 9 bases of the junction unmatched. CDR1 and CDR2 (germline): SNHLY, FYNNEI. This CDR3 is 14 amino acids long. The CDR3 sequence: CASTGGRTGDGYTF. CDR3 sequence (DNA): TGTGCCAGCACGGGGGGGAGGACAGGGGATGGCTACACCTTC.

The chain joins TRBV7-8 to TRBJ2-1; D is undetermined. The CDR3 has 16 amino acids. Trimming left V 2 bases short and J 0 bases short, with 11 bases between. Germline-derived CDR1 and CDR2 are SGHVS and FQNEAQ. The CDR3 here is CASSLFRFSSYNEQFF. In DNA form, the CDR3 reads TGTGCCAGCAGCTTATTTCGGTTTAGCTCCTACAATGAGCAGTTCTTC.

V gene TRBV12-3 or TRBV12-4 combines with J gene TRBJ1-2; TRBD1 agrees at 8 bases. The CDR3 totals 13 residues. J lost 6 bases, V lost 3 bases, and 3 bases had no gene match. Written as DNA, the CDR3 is TGTGCCAGCAGTTTCCAGGGGGCGGATGGCTACACCTTC. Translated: CASSFQGADGYTF.

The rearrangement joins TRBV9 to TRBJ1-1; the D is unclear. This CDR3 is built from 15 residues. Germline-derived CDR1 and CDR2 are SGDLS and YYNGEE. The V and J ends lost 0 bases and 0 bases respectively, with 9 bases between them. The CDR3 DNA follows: TGTGCCAGCAGCGTAGGACTCAGCATGAACACTGAAGCTTTCTTT. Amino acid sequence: CASSVGLSMNTEAFF.

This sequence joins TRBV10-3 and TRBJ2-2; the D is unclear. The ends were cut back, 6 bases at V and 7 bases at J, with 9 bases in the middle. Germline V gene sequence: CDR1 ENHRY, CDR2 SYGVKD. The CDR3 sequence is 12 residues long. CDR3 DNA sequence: TGTGCCATCAGGAGCGAGAGCGGGGAGCTGTTTTTT. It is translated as CAIRSESGELFF.

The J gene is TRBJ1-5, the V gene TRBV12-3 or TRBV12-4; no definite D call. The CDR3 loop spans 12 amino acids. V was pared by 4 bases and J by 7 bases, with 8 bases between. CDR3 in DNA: TGTGCCAGCAGTTCGGAGATACAGCCCCAGCATTTT. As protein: CASSSEIQPQHF.

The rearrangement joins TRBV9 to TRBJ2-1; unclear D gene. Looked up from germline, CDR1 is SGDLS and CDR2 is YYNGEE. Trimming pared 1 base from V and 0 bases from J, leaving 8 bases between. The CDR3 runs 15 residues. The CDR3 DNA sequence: TGTGCCAGCAGCGTATGGCCCGACTCCTACAATGAGCAGTTCTTC. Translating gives CASSVWPDSYNEQFF. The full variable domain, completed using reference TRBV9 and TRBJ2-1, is DSGVTQTPKHLITATGQRVTLRCSPRSGDLSVYWYQQSLDQGLQFLIQYYNGEERAKGNILERFSAQQFPDLHSELNLSSLELGDSALYFCASSVWPDSYNEQFFGPGTRLTVL.

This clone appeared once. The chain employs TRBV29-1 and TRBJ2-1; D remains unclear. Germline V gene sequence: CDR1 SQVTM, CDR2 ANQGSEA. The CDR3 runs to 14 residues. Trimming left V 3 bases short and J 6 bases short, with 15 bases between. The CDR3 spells CSVDGTRVRNEQFF. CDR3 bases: TGCAGCGTTGACGGCACTCGGGTTCGCAATGAGCAGTTCTTC.

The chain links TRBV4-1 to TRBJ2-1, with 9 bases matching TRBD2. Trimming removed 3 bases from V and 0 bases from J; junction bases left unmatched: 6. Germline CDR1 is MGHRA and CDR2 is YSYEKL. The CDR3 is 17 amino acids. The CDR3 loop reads CASSQTFSGGSYNEQFF. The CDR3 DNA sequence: TGCGCCAGCAGCCAGACCTTTAGCGGGGGCTCCTACAATGAGCAGTTCTTC.

CDR3 amino acids: CASTFDRAENTEAFF. As DNA, the CDR3 is TGTGCCAGCACTTTCGACAGGGCGGAGAACACTGAAGCTTTCTTT. The J gene is TRBJ1-1, the V gene TRBV2, with TRBD1 matching over 7 bases. The V segment lost 7 bases and the J segment 1 base; nucleotides outside the gene matches: 9. The CDR3 loop spans 15 amino acids. CDR1 and CDR2 (germline): SNHLY, FYNNEI.

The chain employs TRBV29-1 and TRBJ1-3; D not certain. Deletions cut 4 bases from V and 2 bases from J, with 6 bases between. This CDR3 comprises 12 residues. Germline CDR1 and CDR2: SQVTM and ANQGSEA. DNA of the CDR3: TGCAGCGTTGCGACAACTGGAAACACCATATATTTT. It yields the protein CSVATTGNTIYF.

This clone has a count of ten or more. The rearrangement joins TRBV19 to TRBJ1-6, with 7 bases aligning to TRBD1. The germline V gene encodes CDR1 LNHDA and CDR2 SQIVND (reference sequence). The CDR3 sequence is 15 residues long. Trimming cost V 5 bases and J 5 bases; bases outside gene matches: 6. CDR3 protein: CASSPLDRNNSPLHF. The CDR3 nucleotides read TGTGCCAGTAGTCCATTGGACAGGAATAATTCACCCCTCCACTTT.

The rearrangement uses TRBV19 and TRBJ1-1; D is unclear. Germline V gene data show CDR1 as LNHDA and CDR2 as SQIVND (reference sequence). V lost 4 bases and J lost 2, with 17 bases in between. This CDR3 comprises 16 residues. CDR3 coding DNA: TGTGCCAGTAGTAAGCGGGAGATTGTGGACAACACTGAAGCTTTCTTT. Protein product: CASSKREIVDNTEAFF.

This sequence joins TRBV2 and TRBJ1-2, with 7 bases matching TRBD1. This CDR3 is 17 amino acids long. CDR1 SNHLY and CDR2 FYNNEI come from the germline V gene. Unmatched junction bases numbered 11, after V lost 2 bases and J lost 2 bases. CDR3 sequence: CASSEIRAGGKNYGYTF. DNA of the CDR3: TGTGCCAGCAGTGAAATTCGGGCAGGGGGAAAGAACTATGGCTACACCTTC.

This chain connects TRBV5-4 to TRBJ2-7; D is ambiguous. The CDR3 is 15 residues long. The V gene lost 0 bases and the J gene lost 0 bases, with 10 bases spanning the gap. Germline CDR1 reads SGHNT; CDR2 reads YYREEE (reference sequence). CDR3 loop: CASSLDYRSSYEQYF. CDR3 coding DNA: TGTGCCAGCAGCTTGGATTATCGGTCCTCCTACGAGCAGTACTTC. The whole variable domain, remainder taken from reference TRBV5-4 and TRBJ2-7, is ETGVTQSPTHLIKTRGQQVTLRCSSQSGHNTVSWYQQALGQGPQFIFQYYREEENGRGNFPPRFSGLQFPNYSSELNVNALELDDSALYLCASSLDYRSSYEQYFGPGTRLTVT.